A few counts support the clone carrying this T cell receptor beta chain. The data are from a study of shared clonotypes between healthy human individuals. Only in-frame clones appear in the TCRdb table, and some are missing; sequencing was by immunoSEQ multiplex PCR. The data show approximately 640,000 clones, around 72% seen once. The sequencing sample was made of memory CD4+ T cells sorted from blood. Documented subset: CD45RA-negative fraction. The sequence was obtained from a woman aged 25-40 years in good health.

CDR3 DNA sequence: TGTGCCAGCAGTTTCTTAGCGGTAAACACCGGGGAGCTGTTTTTT. Translated: CASSFLAVNTGELFF. The gene calls are TRBV27 and TRBJ2-2; D might be TRBD2 (6 bases). The CDR3 has 15 amino acids. Trimming pared 3 bases from V and 2 bases from J, leaving 10 bases between. Germline V lookup: CDR1 MNHEY, CDR2 SMNVEV (reference sequence).